A single sample is the source of the 32 T cell receptor beta chains below, sequenced in a study of PD-1 blockade in classical Hodgkin lymphoma. Produced via immunoSEQ multiplex PCR; TCRdb's table is partial and in-frame only. The repertoire holds about 25,000 clones, with approximately 80% as singletons. Exposure to brentuximab vedotin varied, and each patient had relapsed following autologous stem cell transplantation. Sample: peripheral blood mononuclear cells (PBMCs), taken at baseline. The receptors were gathered from a human donor with classical Hodgkin lymphoma.

The chain employs TRBV6-1 and TRBJ1-3, with D perhaps matching TRBD1 (5 bases). CDR1 MNHNS and CDR2 SASEGT come from the germline V gene. This CDR3 comprises 15 residues. The V and J ends lost 10 bases and 1 base respectively, with 17 bases between them. The CDR3 loop is CATRTSFNSGNTIYF. In DNA form, the CDR3 reads TGTGCCACCAGGACATCTTTCAATTCTGGAAACACCATATATTTT.

J is TRBJ2-7 and V is TRBV11-2; 10 nucleotides align to TRBD1. Trimming removed 5 bases from V and 2 bases from J; junction bases left unmatched: 6. CDR1 and CDR2 (germline): SGHAT, FQNNGV. This CDR3 spans 15 amino acids. This chain's CDR3 is CASSPRTGGAYEQYF. DNA of the CDR3: TGTGCCAGCAGCCCCCGGACAGGGGGGGCCTACGAGCAGTACTTC.

The chain combines TRBV18 with TRBJ2-1, with 7 bases identical to TRBD2. Losses at the gene ends were 2 bases for V and 8 bases for J; bases not matched to a gene: 12. The CDR3 is 16 amino acids. In germline, CDR1 is KGHSH, CDR2 LQKENI. DNA for the CDR3: TGTGCCAGCTCACCATCGGTAATAGCGGGTCACGATGAGCAGTTCTTC. Its translation: CASSPSVIAGHDEQFF.

This chain uses TRBV27 with TRBJ2-1; 11 bases are a match to TRBD1. The CDR3 length is 19 residues. V lost 0 bases and J lost 4; bases outside the gene matches: 11. From germline, CDR1 is MNHEY and CDR2 SMNVEV (reference sequence). CDR3 sequence reads: CASSLSFLLGTGGYNEQFF. DNA for the CDR3: TGTGCCAGCAGTTTATCGTTCCTTCTGGGGACAGGGGGGTACAATGAGCAGTTCTTC.

This clone was detected once. This chain connects TRBV15 to TRBJ2-7; no reliable D call. There are 12 residues in the CDR3. Trimming left V 5 bases short and J 7 bases short, with 12 bases between. Per the germline V gene, CDR1 is LNHNV and CDR2 is YYDKDF (reference sequence). CDR3 loop: CATSEVPREQYF. Here the CDR3 DNA reads TGTGCCACCAGCGAGGTACCAAGGGAGCAGTACTTC. The complete variable domain, with remaining parts taken from reference TRBV15 and TRBJ2-7, reads DAMVIQNPRYQVTQFGKPVTLSCSQTLNHNVMYWYQQKSSQAPKLLFHYYDKDFNNEADTPDNFQSRRPNTSFCFLDIRSPGLGDTAMYLCATSEVPREQYFGPGTRLTVT.

The rearrangement links TRBV18 to TRBJ1-6, with D maybe TRBD1 (5 bases). CDR1 is KGHSH and CDR2 is LQKENI in the germline V gene. V was trimmed by 3 bases and J by 10 bases, leaving 13 bases between them. The CDR3 is 14 residues long. CDR3 protein: CASSPQGGDSPLHF. The CDR3 coding sequence is TGTGCCAGCTCACCCCAGGGTGGCGACTCACCCCTCCACTTT.

For the CDR3, the DNA is TGCGCCAGCAGCCTCAGTCTTGGCAGTGGCTATGGCTACACCTTC. This sequence encodes CASSLSLGSGYGYTF. The chain joins TRBV4-1 to TRBJ1-2; D call uncertain. The length of the CDR3 is 15 residues. V was pared by 4 bases and J by 4 bases, with 16 bases between. The V gene's germline CDR1 is MGHRA and CDR2 YSYEKL.

The chain recombines TRBV11-2 with TRBJ1-1, with 8 bases identical to TRBD1. CDR3 length equals 15 residues. The V gene's germline CDR1 is SGHAT and CDR2 FQNNGV. The ends lost 5 bases at V and 1 base at J; junction bases unmatched: 6. CDR3 nucleotide sequence: TGTGCCAGCAGCCCCTGGACAGGGAAGAACACTGAAGCTTTCTTT. It translates to CASSPWTGKNTEAFF.

This clone was counted only a few times. The rearrangement joins TRBV4-2 to TRBJ1-1; D is undetermined. CDR1 and CDR2 (germline): LGHNA, YNFKEQ. Trimming removed 1 base from V and 0 bases from J, with 12 bases in between. The CDR3 is made up of 16 amino acids. The CDR3 coding sequence is TGTGCCAGCAGCCAAGTCGGTTACCCCCTGAACACTGAAGCTTTCTTT. The encoded protein is CASSQVGYPLNTEAFF.

Written as DNA, the CDR3 is TGTGCCAGCAGGGTCGCCGGCGGACCTTTCGAGCAGTACTTC. It yields the protein CASRVAGGPFEQYF. The chain has TRBV27 and TRBJ2-7; no reliable D call. This CDR3 is 14 amino acids long. Trimming removed 6 bases from V and 6 bases from J, with 18 bases in between. CDR1 is MNHEY, CDR2 SMNVEV, per germline (reference sequence).

This rearrangement joins TRBV10-3 to TRBJ1-5; D might be TRBD1 (6 bases). This CDR3 spans 16 amino acids. Germline loops: CDR1 ENHRY, CDR2 SYGVKD. The V and J ends lost 6 bases and 2 bases respectively, with 17 bases between them. CDR3 sequence reads: CAISPGFGGGNQPQHF. The DNA for the CDR3 is TGTGCCATCAGCCCAGGGTTCGGGGGCGGCAATCAGCCCCAGCATTTT.

In its sample, this clone was seen once. The chain's CDR3 is CASSPRQATTNEKLFF. The CDR3 bases are TGTGCCAGCAGCCCCCGACAGGCGACAACTAATGAAAAACTGTTTTTT. V gene TRBV7-2 combines with J gene TRBJ1-4; weak D call: TRBD1 (6 bases). The ends were cut back, 5 bases at V and 0 bases at J, with 13 bases in the middle. The CDR3 is made up of 16 amino acids. Germline-derived CDR1 and CDR2 are SGHTA and FQGNSA.

The rearrangement joins TRBV5-5 to TRBJ2-2; D is undetermined. There are 13 residues in the CDR3. Per germline, CDR1 SGHKS and CDR2 YYEKEE (reference sequence). The ends were cut back, 0 bases at V and 5 bases at J, with 5 bases in the middle. CDR3 sequence reads: CASSLGPTGELFF. CDR3 DNA sequence: TGTGCCAGCAGCTTGGGTCCTACCGGGGAGCTGTTTTTT.

The rearrangement joins TRBV6-5 to TRBJ1-2; 8 bases match TRBD1. The CDR3 loop spans 15 amino acids. Germline V gene lookup returns CDR1 MNHEY and CDR2 SVGAGI. Trimming took 6 bases from V and 4 from J; bases not matched to a gene: 10. This CDR3 is CASRYHLQGVYGYTF. The DNA for the CDR3 is TGTGCCAGCAGATACCACCTACAGGGGGTCTATGGCTACACCTTC.

The V call is TRBV29-1, the J call TRBJ1-2, with a tentative D call TRBD1 (5 bases). Germline V CDR1 and CDR2: SQVTM, ANQGSEA. This CDR3 is built from 12 residues. Trimming pared 6 bases from V and 5 bases from J, leaving 13 bases between. CDR3 nucleotide sequence: TGCAGCGTGAGAGGGGTCGAATATGGCTACACCTTC. Translation gives CSVRGVEYGYTF.

The V gene is TRBV7-3, the J gene TRBJ2-3, with 7 positions matching TRBD2. The CDR3 runs 16 residues. Unmatched junction bases numbered 6, after V lost 2 bases and J lost 1 base. Germline loops: CDR1 SGHTA, CDR2 FQGTGA. CDR3: CASSLGSRGGTDTQYF. CDR3 in DNA: TGTGCCAGCAGCTTAGGGTCCCGGGGGGGCACAGATACGCAGTATTTT.

A few counts support this clone. The J gene is TRBJ1-2, the V gene TRBV29-1, with D perhaps matching TRBD1 (6 bases). Trimming left V 2 bases short and J 4 bases short, with 17 bases between. The CDR3 has 15 residues. Germline-derived CDR1 and CDR2 are SQVTM and ANQGSEA. CDR3 amino acids: CSVEKPRRGGYGYTF. The DNA of the CDR3 is TGCAGCGTTGAAAAACCGCGGAGAGGGGGCTATGGCTACACCTTC.

The chain is built from TRBV11-2 and TRBJ2-2; D ambiguous. Trimming took 0 bases from V and 1 from J, leaving 18 bases between them. Looked up from germline, CDR1 is SGHAT and CDR2 is FQNNGV. This CDR3 contains 19 residues. CDR3 DNA sequence: TGTGCCAGCAGCTTAGATCGGATCTACTCCCCCTTGAACACCGGGGAGCTGTTTTTT. Encoded protein: CASSLDRIYSPLNTGELFF.

The chain is built from TRBV10-3 and TRBJ1-4, with D maybe TRBD1 (5 bases). The CDR3 loop spans 13 amino acids. The V and J ends lost 4 bases and 5 bases respectively, with 8 bases between them. Looked up from germline, CDR1 is ENHRY and CDR2 is SYGVKD. CDR3 nucleotides: TGTGCCATCAGTGGGCAGGGCAATGAAAAACTGTTTTTT. Translation: CAISGQGNEKLFF.

By sample share, this clone is medium-sized. This chain connects TRBV7-2 to TRBJ1-6; unclear D gene. The V and J ends lost 5 bases and 7 bases respectively, with 12 bases between them. Germline V gene data show CDR1 as SGHTA and CDR2 as FQGNSA. This CDR3 has 14 amino acids. The CDR3 coding sequence is TGTGCCAGCAGCCAACACGGGCGGAATTCACCCCTCCACTTT. This sequence encodes CASSQHGRNSPLHF.

This clone is medium-sized. The rearrangement uses TRBV7-9 and TRBJ1-5; TRBD1 matches at 7 bases. The CDR3 sequence is 15 residues long. The V gene's germline CDR1 is SEHNR and CDR2 FQNEAQ (reference sequence). Unmatched junction bases numbered 7, after V lost 3 bases and J lost 5 bases. The CDR3 DNA is TGTGCCAGCAGCTTGGGGGACAGCATGTATCAGCCCCAGCATTTT. This codes for CASSLGDSMYQPQHF.

The rearrangement joins TRBV9 to TRBJ1-6; 8 nucleotides line up with TRBD1. CDR3 size: 15 residues. J lost 10 bases, V lost 4 bases, and 10 bases had no gene match. Germline assignment: CDR1 SGDLS and CDR2 YYNGEE. CDR3 loop: CASSSGQGRYSPLHF. The CDR3 DNA follows: TGTGCCAGCAGCAGCGGACAGGGAAGGTACTCACCCCTCCACTTT.

This sequence joins TRBV4-3 and TRBJ2-7; unclear D gene. This CDR3 is 14 amino acids long. Between the trimmed V and J ends, which lost 0 bases and 0 bases, there was a span of 6 bases. CDR1 is LGHNA, CDR2 YSLEER, per germline. For the CDR3, the DNA is TGCGCCAGCAGCCAAGACGCTTCCTCCTACGAGCAGTACTTC. Encoded protein: CASSQDASSYEQYF.

This clone has just a few counts. The V call is TRBV14, the J call TRBJ2-2, with D perhaps assigned TRBD1 or TRBD2 (5 bases each). V lost 2 bases, J lost 2 bases, and 9 bases lay in between. The CDR3 is 15 amino acids. Per germline, CDR1 SGHDN and CDR2 FVKESK. The CDR3 is CASSQWGINTGELFF. CDR3 sequence (DNA): TGTGCCAGCAGCCAATGGGGGATAAACACCGGGGAGCTGTTTTTT.

V and J are TRBV27 and TRBJ1-1; TRBD1 might be the D (6 bases). The V gene's germline CDR1 is MNHEY and CDR2 SMNVEV (reference sequence). Deletions cut 5 bases from V and 1 base from J, with 17 bases between. The length of the CDR3 is 16 residues. The CDR3 coding sequence is TGTGCCAGCAGTCCCCCCCAGGGGAAGAGGAACACTGAAGCTTTCTTT. Residues: CASSPPQGKRNTEAFF.

V gene TRBV29-1 combines with J gene TRBJ2-1; a weak D match, TRBD1 (5 bases). The germline CDR1 and CDR2 sequences are SQVTM and ANQGSEA. The CDR3 is 13 residues long. The V end lost 5 bases, the J end lost 0 bases, and 8 bases lay between the germline ends. DNA of the CDR3: TGCAGCGTTCGCGACAGCTCCTACAATGAGCAGTTCTTC. This encodes CSVRDSSYNEQFF.

The chain recombines TRBV19 with TRBJ2-5, with 9 bases lining up with TRBD2. The CDR3 sequence is 15 residues long. V trimming: 4 bases; J trimming: 3 bases; junction bases outside the gene matches: 6. Germline V CDR1 and CDR2: LNHDA, SQIVND (reference sequence). The CDR3 spells CASSTAGTSKETQYF. The CDR3 DNA sequence: TGTGCCAGTAGTACCGCCGGGACTAGCAAAGAGACCCAGTACTTC. Variable domain in full (rest from reference TRBV19 and TRBJ2-5): DGGITQSPKYLFRKEGQNVTLSCEQNLNHDAMYWYRQDPGQGLRLIYYSQIVNDFQKGDIAEGYSVSREKKESFPLTVTSAQKNPTAFYLCASSTAGTSKETQYFGPGTRLLVL.

This clone has more than one count but fewer than ten. The chain uses TRBV9 and TRBJ2-1; 9 bases line up with TRBD1. The V gene's germline CDR1 is SGDLS and CDR2 YYNGEE. Trimming removed 0 bases from V and 8 bases from J; junction bases left unmatched: 3. The CDR3 loop spans 14 amino acids. The CDR3 sequence: CASSVVWTGDEQFF. The CDR3 DNA sequence: TGTGCCAGCAGCGTAGTCTGGACAGGGGATGAGCAGTTCTTC.

The chain employs TRBV6-5 and TRBJ1-1; tentative D call: TRBD1 (5 bases). V lost 6 bases and J lost 7, with 15 bases in between. The germline CDR1 and CDR2 sequences are MNHEY and SVGAGI. This CDR3 has 13 residues. CDR3 in DNA: TGTGCCAGCAGCCCCTACAGGAGAAGTGAAGCTTTCTTT. Encoded protein: CASSPYRRSEAFF.

Only a few counts were recorded for this clone. The chain couples TRBV4-3 to TRBJ2-2, with D unclear. In germline, CDR1 is LGHNA, CDR2 YSLEER. Trimming shortened V by 0 bases and J by 5 bases, and 4 bases separated the two germline ends. The CDR3 consists of 13 residues. DNA for the CDR3: TGCGCCAGCAGCCAAGAAAGGACCGGGGAGCTGTTTTTT. It specifies CASSQERTGELFF.

This clone was seen only once. The chain links TRBV6-6 to TRBJ2-2; maybe TRBD2 (6 bases). V was pared by 0 bases and J by 0 bases, with 8 bases between. Germline V gene data show CDR1 as MNHNY and CDR2 as SVGAGI (reference sequence). The CDR3 spans 16 residues. CDR3 coding DNA: TGTGCCAGCAGTTACTCCACGGGGGCGAACACCGGGGAGCTGTTTTTT. Amino acid sequence: CASSYSTGANTGELFF.

This sequence joins TRBV28 and TRBJ1-2; a weak D match, TRBD1 (6 bases). Trimming left V 5 bases short and J 8 bases short, with 30 bases between. Germline CDR1 and CDR2: MDHEN and SYDVKM. The CDR3 has 18 residues. The CDR3 DNA follows: TGTGCCAGCAGTCCACCTTACCAGGGGATCCTCCCGGGGGGGGGCTACACCTTC. Its protein is CASSPPYQGILPGGGYTF.